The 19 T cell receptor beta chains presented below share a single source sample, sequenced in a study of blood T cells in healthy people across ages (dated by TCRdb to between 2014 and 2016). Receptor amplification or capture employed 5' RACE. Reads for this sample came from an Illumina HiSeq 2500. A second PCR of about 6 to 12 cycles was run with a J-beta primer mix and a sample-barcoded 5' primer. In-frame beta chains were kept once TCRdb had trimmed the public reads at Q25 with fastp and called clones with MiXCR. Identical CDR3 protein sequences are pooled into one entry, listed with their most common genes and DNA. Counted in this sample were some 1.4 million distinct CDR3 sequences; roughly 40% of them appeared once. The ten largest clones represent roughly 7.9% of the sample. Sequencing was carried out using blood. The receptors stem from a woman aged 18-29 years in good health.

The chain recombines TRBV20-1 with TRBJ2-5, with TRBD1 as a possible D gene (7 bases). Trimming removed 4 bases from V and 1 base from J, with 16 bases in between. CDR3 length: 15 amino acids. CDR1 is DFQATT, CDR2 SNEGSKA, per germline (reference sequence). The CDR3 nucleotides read TGCAGTGCTAAGGGCGGGACAGACCTCCAAGAGACCCAGTACTTC. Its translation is CSAKGGTDLQETQYF.

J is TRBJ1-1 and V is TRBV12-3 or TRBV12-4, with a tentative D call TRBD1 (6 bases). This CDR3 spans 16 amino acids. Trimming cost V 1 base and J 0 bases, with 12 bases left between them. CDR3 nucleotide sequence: TGTGCCAGCAGTTTAGTCGCAGGGGCCGTGAACACTGAAGCTTTCTTT. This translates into CASSLVAGAVNTEAFF.

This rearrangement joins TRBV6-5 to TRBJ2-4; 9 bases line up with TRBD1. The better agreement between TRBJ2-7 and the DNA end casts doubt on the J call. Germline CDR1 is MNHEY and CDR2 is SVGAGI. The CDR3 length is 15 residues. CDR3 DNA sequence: TGTGCCAGCAGTTACTCGGGGACAGGGAAGTTCGAGCAGTACTTC. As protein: CASSYSGTGKFEQYF.

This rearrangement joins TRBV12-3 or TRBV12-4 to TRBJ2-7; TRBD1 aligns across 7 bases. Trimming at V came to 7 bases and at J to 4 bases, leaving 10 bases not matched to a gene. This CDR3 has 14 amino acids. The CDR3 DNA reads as TGTGCCAGCACCTTTGGCCGGGACAGTTACGAGCAGTACTTC. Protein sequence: CASTFGRDSYEQYF.

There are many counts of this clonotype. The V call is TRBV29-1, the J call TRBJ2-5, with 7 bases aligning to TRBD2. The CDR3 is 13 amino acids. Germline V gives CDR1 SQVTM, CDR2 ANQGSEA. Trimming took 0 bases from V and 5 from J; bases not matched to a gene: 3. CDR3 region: CSVEDLSGETQYF. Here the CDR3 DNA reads TGCAGCGTTGAAGATCTTAGCGGGGAGACCCAGTACTTC.

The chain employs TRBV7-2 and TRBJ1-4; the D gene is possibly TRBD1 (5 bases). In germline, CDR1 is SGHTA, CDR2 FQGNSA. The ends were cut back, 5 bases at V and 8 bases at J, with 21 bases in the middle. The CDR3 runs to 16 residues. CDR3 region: CASSLGGRRGREKLFF. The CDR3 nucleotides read TGTGCCAGCAGCCTTGGAGGACGTCGGGGGAGGGAAAAACTGTTTTTT.

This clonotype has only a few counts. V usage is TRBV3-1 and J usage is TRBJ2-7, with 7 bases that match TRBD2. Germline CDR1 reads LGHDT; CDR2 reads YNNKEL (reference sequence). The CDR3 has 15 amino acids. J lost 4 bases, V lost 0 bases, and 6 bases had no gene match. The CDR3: CASSQDSLARYEQYF. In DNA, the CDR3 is TGTGCCAGCAGCCAAGATTCACTAGCGAGATACGAGCAGTACTTC.

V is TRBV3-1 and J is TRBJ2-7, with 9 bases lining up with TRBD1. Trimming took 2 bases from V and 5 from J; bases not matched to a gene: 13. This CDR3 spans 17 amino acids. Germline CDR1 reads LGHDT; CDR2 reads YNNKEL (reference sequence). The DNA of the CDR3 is TGTGCCAGCAGCCAATATGGTGGGACAGGGTCTTCCAACGAGCAGTACTTC. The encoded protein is CASSQYGGTGSSNEQYF.

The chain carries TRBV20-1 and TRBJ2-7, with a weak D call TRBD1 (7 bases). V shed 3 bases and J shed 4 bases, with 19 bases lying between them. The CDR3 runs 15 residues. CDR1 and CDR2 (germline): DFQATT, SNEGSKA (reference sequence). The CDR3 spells CSASREGRGVYEQYF. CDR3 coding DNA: TGCAGTGCTAGCCGTGAGGGCAGGGGGGTGTACGAGCAGTACTTC.

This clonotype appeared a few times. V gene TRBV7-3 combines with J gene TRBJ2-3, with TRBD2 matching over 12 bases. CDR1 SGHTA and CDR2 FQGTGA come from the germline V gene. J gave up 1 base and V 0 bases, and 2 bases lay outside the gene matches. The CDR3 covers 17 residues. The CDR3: CASSLTTSGGGTDTQYF. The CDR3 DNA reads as TGTGCCAGCAGCTTAACGACTAGCGGGGGAGGCACAGATACGCAGTATTTT.

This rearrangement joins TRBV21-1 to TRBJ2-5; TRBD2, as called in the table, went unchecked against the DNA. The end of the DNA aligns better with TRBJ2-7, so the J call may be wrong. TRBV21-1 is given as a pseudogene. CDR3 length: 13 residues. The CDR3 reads CASSKGRVYEQYF. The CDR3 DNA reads TGTGCCAGCAGCAAAGGACGGGTCTACGAGCAGTACTTC.

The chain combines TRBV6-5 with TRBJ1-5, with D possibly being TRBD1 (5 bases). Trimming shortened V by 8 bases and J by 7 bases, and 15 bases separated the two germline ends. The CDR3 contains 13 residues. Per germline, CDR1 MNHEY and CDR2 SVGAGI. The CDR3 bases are TGTGCCAGCTCTGGGGCCTCCGGGCAGCCCCAGCATTTT. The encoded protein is CASSGASGQPQHF.

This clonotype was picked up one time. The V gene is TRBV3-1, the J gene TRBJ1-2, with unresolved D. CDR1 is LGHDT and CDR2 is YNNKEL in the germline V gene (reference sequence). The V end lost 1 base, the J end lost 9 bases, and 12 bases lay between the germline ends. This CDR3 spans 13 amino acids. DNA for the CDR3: TGTGCCAGCAGCCAAGCGGCCGGGAATAGCTACACCTTC. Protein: CASSQAAGNSYTF.

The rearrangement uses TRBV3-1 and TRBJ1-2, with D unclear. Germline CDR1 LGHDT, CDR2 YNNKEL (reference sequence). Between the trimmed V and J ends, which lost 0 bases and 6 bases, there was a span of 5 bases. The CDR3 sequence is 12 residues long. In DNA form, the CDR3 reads TGTGCCAGCAGCCAAGATCCGGATGGCTACACCTTC. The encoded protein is CASSQDPDGYTF.

CDR3 nucleotides: TGTGCCAGCAGTGAGGGACAGCCCTATGGCTACACCTTC. Protein: CASSEGQPYGYTF. This chain links TRBV6-1 with TRBJ1-2; 7 bases are shared with TRBD1. The CDR3 runs to 13 residues. The J segment lost 4 bases and the V segment lost 3 bases, leaving 2 bases of the junction unmatched. Germline-derived CDR1 and CDR2 are MNHNS and SASEGT.

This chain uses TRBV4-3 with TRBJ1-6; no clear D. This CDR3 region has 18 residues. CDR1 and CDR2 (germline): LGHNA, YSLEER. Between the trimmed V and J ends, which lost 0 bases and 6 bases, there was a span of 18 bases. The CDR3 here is CASSQEPTREGTNSPLHF. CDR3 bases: TGCGCCAGCAGCCAAGAGCCGACAAGGGAAGGAACTAATTCACCCCTCCACTTT.

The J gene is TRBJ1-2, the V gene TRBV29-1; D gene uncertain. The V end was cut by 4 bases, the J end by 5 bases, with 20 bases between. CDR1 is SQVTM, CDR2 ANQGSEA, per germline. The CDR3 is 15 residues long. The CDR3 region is CSVARQLDEGYGYTF. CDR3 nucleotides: TGCAGCGTTGCGCGACAACTAGACGAGGGATATGGCTACACCTTC.

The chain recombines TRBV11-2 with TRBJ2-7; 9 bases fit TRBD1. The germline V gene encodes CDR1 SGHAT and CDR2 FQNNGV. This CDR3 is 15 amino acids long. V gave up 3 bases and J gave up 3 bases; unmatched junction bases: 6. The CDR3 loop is CASSFERTGDYEQYF. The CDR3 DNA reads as TGTGCCAGCAGCTTCGAGAGGACAGGGGACTACGAGCAGTACTTC.

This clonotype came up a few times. The CDR3 is CASRRDLSGANVLTF. The CDR3 coding sequence is TGTGCCAGCAGGAGAGACCTCTCTGGGGCCAACGTCCTGACTTTC. The V gene is TRBV9, the J gene TRBJ2-6; no clear D. V was pared by 5 bases and J by 0 bases, with 9 bases between. The CDR3 totals 15 residues. Germline V gene lookup returns CDR1 SGDLS and CDR2 YYNGEE. Full variable domain (remainder filled in from reference TRBV9 and TRBJ2-6): DSGVTQTPKHLITATGQRVTLRCSPRSGDLSVYWYQQSLDQGLQFLIQYYNGEERAKGNILERFSAQQFPDLHSELNLSSLELGDSALYFCASRRDLSGANVLTFGAGSRLTVL.